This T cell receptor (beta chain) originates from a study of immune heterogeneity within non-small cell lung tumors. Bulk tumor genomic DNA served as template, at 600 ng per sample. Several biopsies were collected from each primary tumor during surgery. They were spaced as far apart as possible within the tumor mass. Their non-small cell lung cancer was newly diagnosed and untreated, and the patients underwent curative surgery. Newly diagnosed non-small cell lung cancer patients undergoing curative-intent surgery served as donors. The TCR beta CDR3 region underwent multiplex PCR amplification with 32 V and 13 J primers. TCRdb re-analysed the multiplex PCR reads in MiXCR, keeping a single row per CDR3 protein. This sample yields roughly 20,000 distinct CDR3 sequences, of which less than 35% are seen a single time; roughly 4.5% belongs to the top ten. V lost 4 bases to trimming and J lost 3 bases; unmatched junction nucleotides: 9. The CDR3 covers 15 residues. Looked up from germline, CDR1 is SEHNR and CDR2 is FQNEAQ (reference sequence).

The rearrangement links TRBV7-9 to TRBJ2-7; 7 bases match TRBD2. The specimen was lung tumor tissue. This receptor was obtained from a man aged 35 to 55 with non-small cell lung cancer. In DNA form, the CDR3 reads TGTGCCAGCAGCTCAGCAAGGACTAGTGGCTACGAGCAGTACTTC. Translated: CASSSARTSGYEQYF.